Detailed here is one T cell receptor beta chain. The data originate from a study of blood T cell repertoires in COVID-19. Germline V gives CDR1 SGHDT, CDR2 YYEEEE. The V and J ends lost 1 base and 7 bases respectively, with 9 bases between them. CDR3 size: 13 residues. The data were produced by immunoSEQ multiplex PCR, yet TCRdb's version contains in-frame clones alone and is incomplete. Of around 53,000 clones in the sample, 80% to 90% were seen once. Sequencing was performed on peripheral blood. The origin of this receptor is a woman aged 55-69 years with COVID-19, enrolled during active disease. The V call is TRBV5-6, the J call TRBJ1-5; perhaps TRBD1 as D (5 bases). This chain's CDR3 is CASSLRGLQPQHF. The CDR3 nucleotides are TGTGCCAGCAGCTTGCGGGGACTCCAGCCCCAGCATTTT.